This passage covers 12 T cell receptor beta chains from one sample sequenced in a study of OX40 agonist ivuxolimab in advanced cancers. Here immunoSEQ multiplex PCR was the method, and the copy in TCRdb shows in-frame clones only, minus some. The table has roughly 60,000 clones, approximately 85% seen once. The sample here was CD4+ or CD8+ T cells sorted from blood, taken in a trial of the OX40 agonist ivuxolimab. The receptors stem from an adult with an advanced solid tumor such as melanoma, head and neck, liver or kidney cancer.

This rearrangement joins TRBV10-3 to TRBJ1-5; perhaps TRBD1 as D (5 bases). V lost 8 bases, J lost 1 base, and 9 bases lay in between. The CDR3 length is 13 residues. Looked up from germline, CDR1 is ENHRY and CDR2 is SYGVKD. DNA of the CDR3: TGTGCCATCCAGGGTTGGAGCAATCAGCCCCAGCATTTT. Translation gives CAIQGWSNQPQHF.

The chain combines TRBV9 with TRBJ1-2, with 9 bases identical to TRBD1. The CDR3 has 14 residues. The germline V gene encodes CDR1 SGDLS and CDR2 YYNGEE. With V trimmed by 8 bases and J by 14 bases, 19 bases remained unmatched. The DNA of the CDR3 is TGTGCCAGTGTCGGGGGGACAGGGTTGAATTCGGGGACCTTC. This encodes CASVGGTGLNSGTF.

The chain is built from TRBV11-3 and TRBJ2-5; maybe TRBD1 (6 bases). CDR3 length: 15 amino acids. Trimming took off 5 bases at V and 5 bases at J, with 18 bases between the two ends. Germline V CDR1 and CDR2: SGHNT, YENEEA. CDR3 protein: CASSLGDSRGETQYF. CDR3 nucleotides: TGTGCCAGCAGCCTAGGGGATTCGAGGGGGGAGACCCAGTACTTC.

The chain combines TRBV7-5 with TRBJ1-5; the table's D call, TRBD1, has no DNA check behind it. TRBV7-5 is annotated as a pseudogene. CDR3 length: 14 amino acids. CDR3 coding DNA: TGTGCCAGAAGCTTGGGGCGGCGCAATCAGCCCCAGCATTTT. It yields the protein CARSLGRRNQPQHF.

The V gene is TRBV11-3, the J gene TRBJ1-3, with D unresolved. V lost 6 bases to trimming and J lost 9 bases, with 9 bases between them. The CDR3 is 11 residues long. Per germline, CDR1 SGHNT and CDR2 YENEEA. CDR3 DNA: TGTGCCAGCAGGCGCGGTGGCACCATATATTTT. It encodes CASRRGGTIYF.

The V and J genes are TRBV2 and TRBJ2-1, with D perhaps given as TRBD1 or TRBD2 (5 bases each). The CDR3 is 14 amino acids. Trimming took off 7 bases at V and 2 bases at J, with 12 bases between the two ends. Germline V CDR1 and CDR2: SNHLY, FYNNEI. In DNA form, the CDR3 reads TGTGCCAGCACCCCGGGACGAACCTACAATGAGCAGTTCTTC. The encoded protein is CASTPGRTYNEQFF.

The chain is built from TRBV30 and TRBJ2-6; D gene unclear. Per the germline V gene, CDR1 is GTSNPN and CDR2 is SVGIG (reference sequence). The CDR3 consists of 14 residues. The ends were cut back, 0 bases at V and 2 bases at J, with 5 bases in the middle. As DNA, the CDR3 is TGTGCCTGGAGTGTACCCACTGGGGCCAACGTCCTGACTTTC. This translates into CAWSVPTGANVLTF.

This rearrangement joins TRBV30 to TRBJ1-2, with D possibly TRBD1 on 5 matching bases. Per germline, CDR1 GTSNPN and CDR2 SVGIG (reference sequence). This CDR3 contains 12 residues. The germline V and J ends were trimmed by 0 bases and 8 bases, with 10 bases remaining between them. DNA for the CDR3: TGTGCCTGGAGTGTCGCTTGGGACGGCTACACCTTC. It is translated as CAWSVAWDGYTF.

This clone was picked up a small number of times. This chain uses TRBV7-9 with TRBJ2-1; D is ambiguous. The V end lost 5 bases, the J end lost 8 bases, and 7 bases lay between the germline ends. Germline V CDR1 and CDR2: SEHNR, FQNEAQ (reference sequence). This CDR3 comprises 11 residues. CDR3 sequence: CASSPFDEQFF. In DNA form, the CDR3 reads TGTGCCAGCAGCCCCTTTGATGAGCAGTTCTTC.

The genes are TRBV5-6 and TRBJ1-1, with 7 bases identical to TRBD1. Per the germline V gene, CDR1 is SGHDT and CDR2 is YYEEEE. The CDR3 covers 14 residues. J lost 5 bases, V lost 1 base, and 5 bases had no gene match. The CDR3 spells CASSLTGADTEAFF. The CDR3 DNA sequence: TGTGCCAGCAGCTTGACAGGGGCGGATACTGAAGCTTTCTTT.

DNA of the CDR3: TGTGCCAGCAGCCGGACTAGCGGGGGGGCGAATACGCAGTATTTT. It yields the protein CASSRTSGGANTQYF. V is TRBV2 and J is TRBJ2-3; 15 bases map to TRBD2. There are 15 residues in the CDR3. The germline gives CDR1 SNHLY, CDR2 FYNNEI. V trimming: 6 bases; J trimming: 7 bases; junction bases outside the gene matches: 5.

The chain recombines TRBV18 with TRBJ2-2, with unresolved D. The ends were cut back, 0 bases at V and 5 bases at J, with 7 bases in the middle. This CDR3 is 14 amino acids long. Per the germline V gene, CDR1 is KGHSH and CDR2 is LQKENI. The CDR3 loop reads CASSPPSDTGELFF. The CDR3 DNA reads as TGTGCCAGCTCACCACCGTCCGATACCGGGGAGCTGTTTTTT.